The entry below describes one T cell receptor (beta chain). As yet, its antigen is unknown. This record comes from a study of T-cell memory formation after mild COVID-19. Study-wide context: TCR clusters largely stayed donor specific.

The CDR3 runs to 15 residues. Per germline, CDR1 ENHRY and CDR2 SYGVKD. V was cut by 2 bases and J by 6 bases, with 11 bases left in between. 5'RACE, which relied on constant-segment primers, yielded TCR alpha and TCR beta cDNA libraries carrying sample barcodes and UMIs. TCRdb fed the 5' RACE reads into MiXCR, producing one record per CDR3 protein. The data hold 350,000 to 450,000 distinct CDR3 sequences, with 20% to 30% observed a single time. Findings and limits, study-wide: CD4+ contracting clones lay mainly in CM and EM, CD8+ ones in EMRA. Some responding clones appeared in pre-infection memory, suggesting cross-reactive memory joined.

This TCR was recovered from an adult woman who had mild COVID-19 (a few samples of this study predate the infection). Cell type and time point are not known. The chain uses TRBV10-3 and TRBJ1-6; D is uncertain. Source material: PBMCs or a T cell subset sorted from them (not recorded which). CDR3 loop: CAISEDRALNSPLHF. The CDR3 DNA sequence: TGTGCCATCAGTGAGGACCGGGCCCTTAATTCACCCCTCCACTTT.